Sequencing of this T cell receptor (beta chain) was carried out in a study of control samples from healthy donors and cancer patients. Trimming at V came to 7 bases and at J to 0 bases, leaving 6 bases not matched to a gene. There are 15 residues in the CDR3. CDR1 is MNHEY and CDR2 is SMNVEV in the germline V gene (reference sequence). Data came from immunoSEQ multiplex PCR; TCRdb stores just in-frame clones and leaves some out. The sample shows approximately 170,000 clones, over 85% of them seen only once. The chain recombines TRBV27 with TRBJ2-3, with TRBD2 matching over 8 bases. What was sequenced was blood. The sequence derives from a woman aged 55-69 years in good health. CDR3 nucleotides: TGTGCCAGCACCCTGGGCGGGGGGAGCACAGATACGCAGTATTTT. This sequence encodes CASTLGGGSTDTQYF.